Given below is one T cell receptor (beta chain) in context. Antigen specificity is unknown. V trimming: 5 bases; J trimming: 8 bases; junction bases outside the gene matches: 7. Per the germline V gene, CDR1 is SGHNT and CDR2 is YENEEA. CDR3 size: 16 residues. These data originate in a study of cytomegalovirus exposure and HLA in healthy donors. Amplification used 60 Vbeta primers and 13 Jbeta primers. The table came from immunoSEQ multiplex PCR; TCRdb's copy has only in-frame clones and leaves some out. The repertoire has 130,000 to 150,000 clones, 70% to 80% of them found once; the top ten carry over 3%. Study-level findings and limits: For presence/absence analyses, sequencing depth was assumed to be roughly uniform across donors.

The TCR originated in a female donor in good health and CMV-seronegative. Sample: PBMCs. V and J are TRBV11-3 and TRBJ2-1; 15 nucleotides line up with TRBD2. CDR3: CASSTRGTSGRYEQFF. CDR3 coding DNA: TGTGCCAGCAGCACGAGAGGGACTAGCGGGAGGTATGAGCAGTTCTTC.